This T cell receptor (beta chain) came from a study of T cells in Graves' hyperthyroidism and ophthalmopathy. Points from the study as a whole: Peripheral blood also featured most of the thyroid clonotypes expanded above 0.001. Stable hyperthyroidism was told apart from ophthalmopathy by a model built on 13 V-J features.

Amplification yielded TCR beta CDR3 regions, with RNA transcripts as the source. HTBI primers were the set used in a first-round RT-PCR of the TCR CDR3. MiXCR, run by TCRdb on the multiplex PCR reads, gives a single entry per CDR3 protein. The data hold more than 550,000 distinct CDR3 sequences, with just under 45% observed a single time. With respect to this clonotype: Its antigen is not identified.

Criteria for exclusion of patients were uncontrolled infection, other autoimmune disease, pregnancy or lactation. Clinical symptoms, serum thyroxine, TRAb, thyroid ultrasound and orbital computed tomography informed diagnoses. The CDR3 contains 16 residues. CDR1 and CDR2 from the germline V gene are DFQATT and SNEGSKA (reference sequence). Unmatched junction bases numbered 10, after V lost 1 base and J lost 9 bases. Sequences were obtained from peripheral blood or thyroid tissue (not recorded which). The clonotype was recovered from an adult man with Graves' disease, either hyperthyroidism or ophthalmopathy (not recorded which). This chain links TRBV20-1 with TRBJ1-6, with TRBD1 identical over 9 bases. The CDR3 coding sequence is TGCAGTGCTAGAGGGGTGGAAGGACAGGGGACTTCACCCCTCCACTTT. Translation gives CSARGVEGQGTSPLHF.